This entry describes one T cell receptor (beta chain). Its antigen is as yet unknown. Other DNA variants within this sample encode the same CDR3. The V gene's germline CDR1 is MGHDK and CDR2 SYGVNS. Trimming removed 4 bases from V and 4 bases from J; junction bases left unmatched: 5. This CDR3 region has 15 residues. After pathologic assessment, macro-dissection selected premalignant or tumor cells for extraction. This sample is drawn from a study of immune evolution from preneoplasia to lung adenocarcinoma. Findings and caveats of the study: Top clone share appeared to fall from AAH through AIS, MIA, adenocarcinoma. Later-stage lesions seemingly showed higher T cell density and diversity than normal lung.

Sequencing used immunoSEQ multiplex PCR; TCRdb keeps in-frame clones, though not all of them. In the table there are more than 6,500 clones, around 74% of which are singletons. The sequencing sample was made of FFPE atypical adenomatous hyperplasia tissue from the lung. Noted subset: atypical adenomatous hyperplasia (AAH), lung preneoplasia. This chain uses TRBV25-1 with TRBJ2-7; 12 bases agree with TRBD2. This receptor was taken from a donor older than 65 with lung adenocarcinoma. Some clones in this sample may be carry-over from other donors' samples. The CDR3 loop is CASSGLAGGSYEQYF. The CDR3 bases are TGTGCCAGCAGTGGGCTAGCGGGAGGGTCTTACGAGCAGTACTTC.